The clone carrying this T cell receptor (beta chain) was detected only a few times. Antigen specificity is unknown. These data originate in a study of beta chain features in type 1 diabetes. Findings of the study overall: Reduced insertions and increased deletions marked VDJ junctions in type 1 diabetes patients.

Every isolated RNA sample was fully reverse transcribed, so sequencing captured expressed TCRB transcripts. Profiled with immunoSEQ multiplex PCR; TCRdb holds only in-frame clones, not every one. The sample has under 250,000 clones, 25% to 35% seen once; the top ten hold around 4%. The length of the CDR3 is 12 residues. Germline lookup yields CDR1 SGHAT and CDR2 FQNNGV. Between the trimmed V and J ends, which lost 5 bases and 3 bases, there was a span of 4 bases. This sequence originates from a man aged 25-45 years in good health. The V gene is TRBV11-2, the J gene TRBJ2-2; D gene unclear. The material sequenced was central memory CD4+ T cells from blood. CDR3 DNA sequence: TGTGCCAGCAGCCGATACACCGGGGAGCTGTTTTTT. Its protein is CASSRYTGELFF. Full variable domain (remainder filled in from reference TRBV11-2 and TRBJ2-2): EAGVAQSPRYKIIEKRQSVAFWCNPISGHATLYWYQQILGQGPKLLIQFQNNGVVDDSQLPKDRFSAERLKGVDSTLKIQPAKLEDSAVYLCASSRYTGELFFGEGSRLTVL.